A selection of T cell receptor beta chains follows, all from one sample in a study of blood T cell repertoires in COVID-19. Assay: immunoSEQ multiplex PCR; the TCRdb copy retains only in-frame clones and omits some. This sample carries fewer than 70,000 clones, about 80% of them seen once, and the ten largest clones take 12%. Source material: peripheral blood. The source is a human donor in a cohort sampled during active COVID-19. Both conserved end residues are part of each CDR3. Fields, in order: clone size, D gene, V gene, J gene, CDR3 DNA, CDR3 protein. D genes are given only for firm matches. Size tells how often a clone was seen (once, few, many) or the class of an expanded clone, and some rows leave it out.

size: once; D: TRBD1; V: TRBV30; J: TRBJ2-7; DNA: TGTGCCTGGAGTGTAGGTCCCCAGGGGGCTTCCGAGCAGTACTTC; CDR3: CAWSVGPQGASEQYF
size: -; D: TRBD2; V: TRBV7-3; J: TRBJ2-3; DNA: TGTGCCAGCAGCTTAATAGCGGGGGCCCCAGATACGCAGTATTTT; CDR3: CASSLIAGAPDTQYF
size: -; D: -; V: TRBV6-5; J: TRBJ1-2; DNA: TGTGCCAGCTCCAAGAACGACATCGGCTATGGCTACACCTTC; CDR3: CASSKNDIGYGYTF
size: once; D: -; V: TRBV29-1; J: TRBJ2-1; DNA: TGCAGCGTTTCCAGGGGAATGATCAATGAGCAGTTCTTC; CDR3: CSVSRGMINEQFF
size: -; D: TRBD1; V: TRBV4-3; J: TRBJ2-4; DNA: TGCGCCAGCAGCTGGACAGGGGATCCCAAAAACATTCAGTACTTC; CDR3: CASSWTGDPKNIQYF
size: -; D: -; V: TRBV9; J: TRBJ2-3; DNA: TGTGCCAGCAGTGGTATAGCGCTTACCACAGATACGCAGTATTTT; CDR3: CASSGIALTTDTQYF
size: few; D: -; V: TRBV7-9; J: TRBJ2-1; DNA: TGTGCCAGCAGCCCCTCGGGACTCCCGATCAGTGAGCAGTTCTTC; CDR3: CASSPSGLPISEQFF
size: -; D: -; V: TRBV7-9; J: TRBJ1-5; DNA: TGTGCCAGCAGCTCCTCGACAGCGTATAGCAATCAGCCCCAGCATTTT; CDR3: CASSSSTAYSNQPQHF
size: -; D: TRBD1; V: TRBV5-8; J: TRBJ2-1; DNA: TGTGCCAGCAGCCCTGCCGGGACAGTTACCTACAATGAGCAGTTCTTC; CDR3: CASSPAGTVTYNEQFF
size: -; D: TRBD1; V: TRBV25-1; J: TRBJ2-7; DNA: TGTGCCAGCTCGGGGACAGATTCGACCTACGAGCAGTACTTC; CDR3: CASSGTDSTYEQYF
size: -; D: -; V: TRBV6-5; J: TRBJ2-5; DNA: TGTGCCAGCAGTTCCCTCATGGGGCAGGAGACCCAGTACTTC; CDR3: CASSSLMGQETQYF
size: -; D: TRBD1; V: TRBV4-2; J: TRBJ2-1; DNA: TGTGCCAGCAGCCTGGGACAGACGACCTACAATGAGCAGTTCTTC; CDR3: CASSLGQTTYNEQFF
size: -; D: -; V: TRBV5-4; J: TRBJ1-1; DNA: TGTGCCAGCAGCTTGGAGTTCCCAGGGGACACTGAAGCTTTCTTT; CDR3: CASSLEFPGDTEAFF
size: -; D: -; V: TRBV6-5; J: TRBJ2-3; DNA: TGTGCCAGCAGGGACTGGGACACAGATACGCAGTATTTT; CDR3: CASRDWDTDTQYF
size: -; D: -; V: TRBV27; J: TRBJ2-7; DNA: TGTGCCAGCAGTTTCGGGGGATCTGACGAGCAGTACTTC; CDR3: CASSFGGSDEQYF
size: -; D: -; V: TRBV6-2/TRBV6-3; J: TRBJ2-2; DNA: TGTGCCAGCACCCCGCACGGTAACACCGGGGAGCTGTTTTTT; CDR3: CASTPHGNTGELFF
size: -; D: -; V: TRBV24-1; J: TRBJ2-1; DNA: TGTGCCACCAGTGATTTCGCCAACGAGGGTGAGCAGTTCTTC; CDR3: CATSDFANEGEQFF
size: -; D: -; V: TRBV7-2; J: TRBJ2-6; DNA: TGTGCCAGCAGCTCGCCCGGGACGGGGGACTCTGGGGCCAACGTCCTGACTTTC; CDR3: CASSSPGTGDSGANVLTF
size: -; D: TRBD2; V: TRBV6-5; J: TRBJ2-3; DNA: TGTGCCAGCAGTTACTCCGAGCGGGGCGGAACAGATACGCAGTATTTT; CDR3: CASSYSERGGTDTQYF
size: few; D: -; V: TRBV5-6; J: TRBJ1-2; DNA: TGTGCCAGCGCAGCGGGACCTAACTATGGCTACACCTTC; CDR3: CASAAGPNYGYTF
size: -; D: -; V: TRBV10-3; J: TRBJ2-7; DNA: TGTGCCATCAGTCACGGGGGGAGGGGGATGTGGTACGAGCAGTACTTC; CDR3: CAISHGGRGMWYEQYF
size: -; D: -; V: TRBV18; J: TRBJ1-5; DNA: TGTGCCAGCTCCCACCGACAGACTAGCAATCAGCCCCAGCATTTT; CDR3: CASSHRQTSNQPQHF
size: once; D: TRBD2; V: TRBV27; J: TRBJ2-2; DNA: TGTGCCAGCAGTATTCGCGGGGGGGCGAACACCGGGGAGCTGTTTTTT; CDR3: CASSIRGGANTGELFF
size: -; D: -; V: TRBV5-1; J: TRBJ2-5; DNA: TGCGCCAGCAGCCCTGGGACACCTGTAGGGACCCAGTACTTC; CDR3: CASSPGTPVGTQYF
size: -; D: -; V: TRBV4-3; J: TRBJ1-6; DNA: TGCGCCAGCAGCCCCCGTACAGGAGGGATTAATTCACCCCTCCACTTT; CDR3: CASSPRTGGINSPLHF
size: -; D: TRBD2; V: TRBV6-2/TRBV6-3; J: TRBJ2-1; DNA: TGTGCCAGCAGTTACTCGAGACATAGCGGGAGAGGGAATGAGCAGTTCTTC; CDR3: CASSYSRHSGRGNEQFF
size: once; D: -; V: TRBV5-6; J: TRBJ2-7; DNA: TGTGCCAGCAGCTTCCTCCTAGCGACAGACGAGCAGTACTTC; CDR3: CASSFLLATDEQYF
size: -; D: TRBD2; V: TRBV27; J: TRBJ2-1; DNA: TGTGCCAGCAGTTTCCCCCCTAGCGGTGAGCAGTTCTTC; CDR3: CASSFPPSGEQFF
size: -; D: TRBD2; V: TRBV30; J: TRBJ2-3; DNA: TGTGCCTGGAGTGTAGCCCCCTCTAGCGGGGGCACAGATACGCAGTATTTT; CDR3: CAWSVAPSSGGTDTQYF
size: many; D: -; V: TRBV30; J: TRBJ1-1; DNA: TGTGCCTGGAGTGTAGGGGTTAGAGCTTTCTTT; CDR3: CAWSVGVRAFF
size: -; D: -; V: TRBV18; J: TRBJ2-7; DNA: TGTGCCAGCTCACGGGGACTCTACGAGCAGTACTTC; CDR3: CASSRGLYEQYF
size: few; D: TRBD1; V: TRBV7-9; J: TRBJ2-7; DNA: TGTGCCAGCAGCCTATATTCAGGGACAGGGTCCTACGAGCAGTACTTC; CDR3: CASSLYSGTGSYEQYF
size: few; D: -; V: TRBV19; J: TRBJ1-5; DNA: TGTGCCAGTAGTCCGGGACACCTTCAGCCCCAGCATTTT; CDR3: CASSPGHLQPQHF
size: -; D: -; V: TRBV7-2; J: TRBJ2-3; DNA: TGTGCCAGCAGCTTAGTGGGGGCAGCTCCGGCAGATACGCAGTATTTT; CDR3: CASSLVGAAPADTQYF
size: few; D: -; V: TRBV9; J: TRBJ2-7; DNA: TGTGCCAGCAGCGTAGGGACAAACTCCTACGAGCAGTACTTC; CDR3: CASSVGTNSYEQYF
size: -; D: -; V: TRBV3-1/TRBV3-2; J: TRBJ2-1; DNA: TGTGCCAGCAGCCCCAGAGGCCAGGGGTTATACAATGAGCAGTTCTTC; CDR3: CASSPRGQGLYNEQFF
size: -; D: -; V: TRBV6-6; J: TRBJ1-1; DNA: TGTGCCAGCAGTTACGACAGGAACACTGAAGCTTTCTTT; CDR3: CASSYDRNTEAFF
size: few; D: -; V: TRBV5-4; J: TRBJ2-7; DNA: TGTGCCAGCAGCTTAGGGGTAAAGGGAATTGAGGAGCAGTACTTC; CDR3: CASSLGVKGIEEQYF
size: -; D: -; V: TRBV7-9; J: TRBJ1-1; DNA: TGTGCCAGCAGCTTATCCCGGGGAGAAAATGCTGAAGCTTTCTTT; CDR3: CASSLSRGENAEAFF
size: few; D: -; V: TRBV7-6; J: TRBJ2-7; DNA: TGTGCCAGCAGCCCCGGAGCGGTCTCCTACGAGCAGTACTTC; CDR3: CASSPGAVSYEQYF
size: few; D: TRBD1; V: TRBV12-3/TRBV12-4; J: TRBJ1-1; DNA: TGTGCCAGCAGTTACAGGGGTGCGACTGAAGCTTTCTTT; CDR3: CASSYRGATEAFF
size: -; D: -; V: TRBV6-2/TRBV6-3; J: TRBJ2-7; DNA: TGTGCCAGCAGTTACTCTGTCGGGCAGTACTTC; CDR3: CASSYSVGQYF
size: once; D: -; V: TRBV19; J: TRBJ1-1; DNA: TGTGCCAGTAGTATAGTAGGGGTGAACACTGAAGCTTTCTTT; CDR3: CASSIVGVNTEAFF
size: -; D: -; V: TRBV2; J: TRBJ2-2; DNA: TGTGCCAGCAGTGAAGCCAACCGTAGGCTGTTTTTT; CDR3: CASSEANRRLFF
size: once; D: TRBD1; V: TRBV9; J: TRBJ1-2; DNA: TGTGCCAGCAGCGTAGCGGTCGGGGACAGGGACGGCTACACCTTC; CDR3: CASSVAVGDRDGYTF
size: -; D: -; V: TRBV27; J: TRBJ1-5; DNA: TGTGCCAGCAGTTTATCGGGAGGGTGGGATCAGCCCCAGCATTTT; CDR3: CASSLSGGWDQPQHF
size: -; D: -; V: TRBV6-2/TRBV6-3; J: TRBJ1-1; DNA: TGTGCCAGCAGTTTCACACAGGGTCTGGGTATGAACACTGAAGCTTTCTTT; CDR3: CASSFTQGLGMNTEAFF
size: -; D: TRBD1; V: TRBV7-9; J: TRBJ2-5; DNA: TGTGCCAGCAGCTTATACAAGGGGGCAGGAGAGACCCAGTACTTC; CDR3: CASSLYKGAGETQYF
size: -; D: -; V: TRBV10-3; J: TRBJ1-1; DNA: TGTGCCATCGGAGACGTGAACACTGAAGCTTTCTTT; CDR3: CAIGDVNTEAFF
size: -; D: -; V: TRBV19; J: TRBJ2-4; DNA: TGTGCCAGTCCTATTCTAGCCAAAAACATTCAGTACTTC; CDR3: CASPILAKNIQYF
size: -; D: -; V: TRBV7-9; J: TRBJ2-3; DNA: TGTGCCAGCAGCTTAACGGAGGAATGGAGCACAGATACGCAGTATTTT; CDR3: CASSLTEEWSTDTQYF
size: -; D: -; V: TRBV21-1; J: TRBJ2-5; DNA: TGTTGGAGTAAGGACAGGGGAGAGACCCAGTACTTC; CDR3: CWSKDRGETQYF
size: -; D: -; V: TRBV4-1; J: TRBJ2-7; DNA: TGCGCCAGCAGCCAAGAGGGTCGGGGGACCTACGAGCAGTACTTC; CDR3: CASSQEGRGTYEQYF
size: once; D: -; V: TRBV5-1; J: TRBJ1-2; DNA: TGCGCCAGCAGTCAGGGCAACTATGGCTACACCTTC; CDR3: CASSQGNYGYTF
size: -; D: TRBD1; V: TRBV30; J: TRBJ1-1; DNA: TGTGCCTGGAGTTCTGGTGACAGGGTGAACACTGAAGCTTTCTTT; CDR3: CAWSSGDRVNTEAFF
size: -; D: TRBD2; V: TRBV2; J: TRBJ2-3; DNA: TGTGCCAGACTTATGGGGAGCGGGAGAAGGGCAGATACGCAGTATTTT; CDR3: CARLMGSGRRADTQYF
size: -; D: -; V: TRBV28; J: TRBJ2-1; DNA: TGTGCCAGCAGTTTAACTACCGGGACATATGGACATGAGCAGTTCTTC; CDR3: CASSLTTGTYGHEQFF